This TCR beta chain was obtained from a study of CD8+ T cells in alopecia areata. Study-wide results and limits: Lesional scalp, especially alopecia totalis/universalis, showed higher clonality than normal scalp.

The junction had 2 bases not matched to a gene; V was cut back by 0 bases and J by 2 bases. From germline, CDR1 is GKSSPN and CDR2 SITVG. The CDR3 totals 15 residues. Cutaneous lymph node cells were pooled, and they were sorted using CD4, CD8alpha, NKG2D, NKG2ACE and other markers. Extracted RNA was reverse transcribed into cDNA, the sequencing template. The repertoire was sequenced with immunoSEQ multiplex PCR; TCRdb's copy has only in-frame clones and lacks some. The repertoire consists of 200,000 to 300,000 clones, none detected only once. With respect to this clone: Its cognate antigen is unknown. Germline and genes here are mouse. The read terminates 4 residues before the CDR3 end, so the remaining end is supplied by the germline J gene. Other DNA sequences in this sample translate to the same CDR3.

The origin of this receptor is a C3H/HeJ mouse with alopecia areata. MHC haplotype of the strain: H2-k. Sequenced input: CD4+ T cells sorted from a lymph node. This chain links TRBV31 with TRBJ2-2; 8 bases align to TRBD2. The covered CDR3 bases are TGTGCCTGGAGTCTGGGGGGGCGGAACACCGGG. Translated, it gives CAWSLGGRNTG. The whole CDR3 sequence is CAWSLGGRNTGQLYF.